This T cell receptor (beta chain) was obtained from a study of T-cell reconstitution after alpha-beta-depleted transplantation in children listed by TCRdb under 2016. Concerning the study at large: The study quantitatively tracked T-cell immune reconstitution after TCRalphabeta/CD19-depleted allogeneic hematopoietic cell transplantation in children using TCR repertoire profiling.

This clonotype was counted at least ten times. No antigen is known for it. Within one base of it there is no much larger clone, and no base qualities were kept. The library was made by PCR. Sequenced on an Illumina HiSeq 2500. TCR library preparation used molecular barcoding, with unique molecular identifiers applied to normalize quantification of the TCRbeta repertoire. TCRdb trimmed public reads at Q25 via fastp, called clones via MiXCR and kept in-frame beta chains. Every entry covers one CDR3 protein and lists the most common genes and DNA from its rows. Across this sample there are 90,000 to 130,000 distinct CDR3 sequences, with around a tenth seen only once. The top ten clones comprise 8% of the sample. V is clipped by 6 bases and J by 3 bases, and the sequence between their germline boundaries is 15 bases long. The germline V gene (reference sequence) gives CDR1 as DFQATT and CDR2 as SNEGSKA. The CDR3 contains 14 residues, cysteine and phenylalanine counted. Just the 42-base CDR3 DNA is kept, in frame starting at base 1.

Source: PBMCs from the stem cell graft donor, taken from the stem cell graft. Here the chain combines TRBV20-1 and TRBJ1-5, and perhaps TRBD1 as D gene, on 5 matching bases. The sequence derives from a human donor who donated a stem cell graft to a child with acute lymphoblastic leukemia. The DNA reads as follows: TGCAGTGCCGGACCCGGAGGGGTCAATCAGCCCCAGCATTTT. Translation gives CSAGPGGVNQPQHF.